Included here is one T cell receptor beta chain sequence, with context. This clone showed up just a few times. This receptor's antigen is unknown. Base qualities are not provided; no much larger clone lies one nucleotide away. This sample was included in a study of cytomegalovirus exposure and HLA in healthy donors (dated by TCRdb to the late 2010s). In the study overall: In an earlier analysis of some 550 of the donors, 276 Gb of sequence data and 90 million to 120 million unique TCR beta sequences from 150 million to 200 million T cells were reported. In the later analysis, no new phenotypic data were used to find candidate immune exposures; instead, reliance was placed on TCR beta sequences and their occurrence across donors. Across some 400 genotyped donors of the cohort, an average of about 240,000 unique TCR beta nucleotide sequences per donor were sequenced, and about a sixth of those sequences were non-productive. The number of donors typed differed by locus, with roughly 620-640 for A, B, C, DRB1 and DQB1, roughly 520 for DQA1, approximately 580 for DPA1, and some 440 for DPB1. A later genetic analysis used genome-wide SNP genotypes for about three fifths of the 666 donors, treating that subset as a discovery cohort. The study profiled the T cell repertoires of 666 subjects by immunosequencing and related them to cytomegalovirus serostatus. The genetic ancestry cluster associated with self-reported Caucasian donors included about four fifths of the approximately 400 genotyped donors. To study patterns of TCR occurrence, a later analysis re-analyzed previously published TCR beta repertoires from around 670 donors and added high-resolution HLA genotyping. An earlier analysis of approximately 500 of the donors applied high-throughput TCR beta sequencing to assess whether each TCR beta V gene segment acted as functional or pseudogenic. Besides the first cohort of approximately 670 subjects, a separate validation cohort made up of 95 to 150 different subjects was used. The aim of the study was to test whether cataloging public T cell receptors could identify signatures of past pathogen exposure. An early release covering about 600 HLA-typed donors comprised approximately 290 gigabases of sequencing data and around 85 million unique TCR sequences. To predict cytomegalovirus infection status, the study brought together high-throughput TCR immunosequencing, statistical association of individual TCRs with disease status, and machine learning. Roughly 5 DR-DQ haplotypes were handled as single units for association and clustering, since linkage in the cohort was strong. All discovery cohort repertoires had been generated using a single sequencing platform. HLA typing covered class I and class II loci at four-digit resolution. Alongside the repertoire data, information on donor age, sex, ethnicity and CMV serostatus was compiled. Overall study outcomes, separate from this receptor: In a later analysis, the rate of TCR association differed among HLA loci, with DRB1 alleles having the most associated TCRs and HLA-C alleles having the fewest. In vitro tests confirmed that three of the cytomegalovirus-associated TCR beta chains recognize cytomegalovirus antigens. Correlated functional status among segregating V segments might be attributable to linkage disequilibrium, but an unknown experimental factor could not be ruled out. The cohort was sequenced for TCR beta chains only, and without alpha or paired-chain data the features that could be detected were limited. HLA typing was unavailable for some donors at each locus, so association tests used only the typed subset. In an earlier analysis of about 600 of the donors, most TCR beta V segments appeared in productive rearrangements about 87% or about 30% of the time, broadly matching IMGT annotations. In a later analysis, about 17,000 TCR beta sequences were associated with specific HLA alleles at a false discovery rate of 0.05. Compared with equally common non-associated chains, HLA-associated TCR beta chains in a later analysis were more clonally expanded and had lower generation probabilities. A further reported finding was that TCR beta sequences accurately predicted the HLA-A and HLA-B alleles for most subjects in the first cohort. When HLA alleles, especially DR and DQ, strongly co-occurred, attributing TCR associations to individual alleles was difficult. A later analysis reported that several top co-occurrence clusters appeared linked to parvovirus B19, influenza, CMV and Epstein-Barr virus. Because counts were too low, roughly 17 rarely observed V segments, including chromosome 9 orphons, were left out of the earlier analysis of about 620 of the donors. A later genetic analysis reported fewer N-insertions in productive TCRs among donors in an Asian-associated ancestry cluster than the approximately 670-donor mean. Most TCR sequences were seen in very few donors, while some public TCRs were found in many individuals. Some IMGT-functional V segments, including TRBV6-2 and TRBV6-3, could not be distinguished by the 87-base-pair reads and were therefore excluded. The sequencing pipeline was judged likely to have produced a cluster of highly shared sequence variants as a technical artifact. In the study, some 180 TCR beta chains were listed as associated with cytomegalovirus. The classifier was reported to diagnose cytomegalovirus status with high specificity and sensitivity in both the original and validation cohorts. A later genetic analysis associated a missense DCLRE1C variant with V-gene and J-gene trimming of TCR beta chains, and an independent cohort replicated the association. For the cohort, immune exposure information was limited to CMV serostatus. It was suggested by the authors that the approach could potentially be generalized to other disease states and immunological phenotypes. Sequencing depth was assumed to be roughly uniform across donors in the presence/absence analyses, though that assumption may not hold. According to a later analysis, most CMV-associated TCR beta chains appeared to be HLA-restricted, and the HLA associations seemed to be driven largely by CMV exposure.

The V and J ends are trimmed by 5 bases and 2 bases, leaving 13 bases between them. The CDR3 contains 15 residues, cysteine and phenylalanine counted. The retained sequence is limited to the CDR3, 45 bases, with the frame set at the first base. The germline V gene encodes CDR1 SNHLY and CDR2 FYNNEI. The library was made by the immunoSEQ multiplex PCR assay. For the multiplex PCR, a mixture combining 60 forward primers for TCR Vbeta segments and 13 reverse primers for TCR Jbeta segments was used. The CDR3 region of rearranged TCR beta genes was amplified from genomic DNA by a multiplex PCR assay. The amplified TCR beta libraries were sequenced on the Illumina HiSeq System as 87-base-pair reads. The original pipeline was this. In a later analysis, tens of millions of unique TCR beta chains were counted across the roughly 670 repertoires, and roughly 11 million of these chains were shared by at least two donors. Raw reads were error-corrected and collapsed into unique sequences with a nearest-neighbor algorithm that merged closely related sequences to remove PCR and sequencing errors. V, D and J gene segments were assigned by aligning CDR3 sequences to IMGT reference sequences. For a sequence to be retained, at least a six-nucleotide match to both a V gene segment and a J gene segment was required. A rearrangement counted as productive if the CDR3 had no stop codons and remained in frame with V and J, and every other rearrangement counted as non-productive. Following IMGT convention, CDR3 was defined as the stretch from the second conserved V-encoded cysteine up to the conserved J-encoded phenylalanine. The earlier analysis of 500 to 650 of the donors excluded any sequence lacking an unambiguous match to a single V gene segment. An earlier analysis of almost 600 of the donors classified V segments as functional when productive rearrangements were above 56.7% and as segregating when the standard deviation between donors was above 5%. A statistical classification framework was developed to diagnose cytomegalovirus status using the catalog of TCR beta chain sequences. V and J gene assignment, in a later analysis, came from comparing TCR nucleotide sequences with IMGT/GENE-DB human TR gene sequences. A later analysis assigned CDR3 sequences and most-parsimonious VDJ recombination scenarios with the TCRdist pipeline. In a later analysis, every TCR beta chain was defined by the combination of its CDR3 amino acid sequence and its V-gene family, and reads without a unique V-gene family were dropped. In a later analysis, approximately 640 highly shared, low-generation-probability nucleotide sequences were removed to address suspected cross-contamination and a sequencing artifact. In a later analysis, a clonal expansion index for each public chain was calculated from normalized within-repertoire ranks of inferred template counts. Generation probabilities in a later analysis came from a VDJ recombination model fitted to out-of-frame rearrangements, and those results were checked against IGoR. In a later analysis, hypergeometric tests were used to score TCR-TCR, TCR-HLA and TCR-CMV co-occurrence, with a repertoire-size bias correction applied to TCR pairs. False discovery rates were estimated in a later analysis by permuting HLA or CMV assignments 20 times. In a later analysis, co-occurring TCRs were grouped using DBSCAN, with TCRdist sequence similarity added in when clustering inside HLA-allele-positive subsets. Repertoires with fewer than 30,000 or more than 120,000 public chains, plus five repertoires with anomalous nucleotide sharing, were excluded from co-occurrence clustering. Here the immuneACCESS table is served through TCRdb, limited to in-frame sequences with V and J called. Missing clones are a known gap in these copies; in checked studies unresolved V genes cover under half, and the rest lacks a known reason. That table furnishes V, J and clone size, whereas the DNA furnished D and trimming. Across this sample there are 85,000 to 130,000 clones, with around 80% seen only once. Roughly 1.7% of the sample is taken by the ten largest.

In total, approximately 700 healthy bone marrow donors made up the cohort. At the time of sampling, every cohort member was nominally healthy, though immune exposures that went unrecorded were likely present. The donor tested CMV seronegative and was one of the 352 seronegative cohort members. Every donor gave a peripheral blood sample, and the peripheral blood mononuclear cells from that sample were used for TCR beta sequencing. Genomic DNA extraction from the blood cell samples was performed with the Qiagen DNeasy Blood Extraction Kit. The receptor comes from a woman in her thirties or forties in good health and CMV-seronegative. The rearrangement combines TRBV2 with TRBJ1-5; TRBD1 might be the D gene, on 6 matching bases. Sequences were obtained from PBMCs. The sequenced DNA is TGTGCCAGCAGTCCCCGGACAGCCGGCAATCAGCCCCAGCATTTT. Its protein is CASSPRTAGNQPQHF. Extended through the reference TRBV2 and TRBJ1-5 proteins, this CDR3 yields the full variable domain: EPEVTQTPSHQVTQMGQEVILRCVPISNHLYFYWYRQILGQKVEFLVSFYNNEISEKSEIFDDQFSVERPDGSNFTLKIRSTKLEDSAMYFCASSPRTAGNQPQHFGDGTRLSIL.